This TCR beta chain was retrieved from a study of blood T cell repertoires in COVID-19. Whole-study context: The United States, Italy and Spain supplied acute and convalescent COVID-19 samples. PBMCs, B-cell-depleted T cells, or T cells provided the cDNA or gDNA that made up the material.

In the study's own analysis: Amplified reference gene primers provided the basis for estimating nucleated cell counts. The protocol was immunoSEQ multiplex PCR, while the TCRdb copy is restricted to in-frame clones and leaves out a portion. From that table come the V and J calls and clone size; the DNA was used to work out D and trimming. The sample includes almost 90,000 clones, over 80% seen only once; the top ten take around 10%. CDR3 length: 13 amino acids. Germline V gene data show CDR1 as SNHLY and CDR2 as FYNNEI. V was clipped by 6 bases and J by 4 bases; unmatched bases: 1. Sample: peripheral blood. This sequence was found in a man older than 75 with acute or convalescent COVID-19. The V and J genes are TRBV2 and TRBJ1-3; TRBD1 agrees at 9 bases. For the CDR3, the DNA is TGTGCCAGCAGGGGGACAGGGGGAAACACCATATATTTT. It specifies CASRGTGGNTIYF.